A selection of T cell receptor beta chains follows, all from one sample in a study of regulatory T cells in long-lasting Graves disease. TCRdb reanalysed the multiplex PCR reads using MiXCR and keeps one entry per CDR3 protein. The data contain 350,000 to 450,000 distinct CDR3 sequences, approximately 23% of them singletons. The sample was peripheral blood mononuclear cells (PBMCs), taken when the disease was refractory, from a patient treated with antithyroid drugs. These receptors originate from a woman between 40 and 55 years old with Graves disease. Both conserved end residues are part of each CDR3. A D gene is named only where the DNA matches it firmly. Clone size is given for some rows only: seen once, a few or many times, or a class if the clone is expanded.

cdr3_nt: TGTGCCAGCAGCCCTACTATGTTTTACGAGCAGTACTTC
cdr3_aa: CASSPTMFYEQYF
d_call: NA
cdr3_length: 13
clone_size: many
v_call: TRBV12-3/TRBV12-4
j_call: TRBJ2-7

cdr3_nt: TGCAGCGTTGAAGATCTGGGAGGCGAGCAGTACTTC
cdr3_aa: CSVEDLGGEQYF
d_call: NA
cdr3_length: 12
clone_size: many
v_call: TRBV29-1
j_call: TRBJ2-7

cdr3_nt: TGTGCCAGCAGCTTAGTTCGGGGACAGGGCAAGCCCTACGAGCAGTACTTC
cdr3_aa: CASSLVRGQGKPYEQYF
d_call: TRBD1
cdr3_length: 17
clone_size: NA
v_call: TRBV7-2
j_call: TRBJ2-7

cdr3_nt: TGTGCCAGTAGTATTGGAGAGGGCTCCTACGAGCAGTACTTC
cdr3_aa: CASSIGEGSYEQYF
d_call: NA
cdr3_length: 14
clone_size: NA
v_call: TRBV19
j_call: TRBJ2-7

cdr3_nt: TGCGCCAGCAGCCAAGAAGAGACAGGGCGTTATGCCGGGGAGCTGTTTTTT
cdr3_aa: CASSQEETGRYAGELFF
d_call: TRBD1
cdr3_length: 17
clone_size: NA
v_call: TRBV4-1
j_call: TRBJ2-2

cdr3_nt: TGTGCCAGCACCAAAGGGACTAGCGGGAGCACCGGGGAGCTGTTTTTT
cdr3_aa: CASTKGTSGSTGELFF
d_call: TRBD2
cdr3_length: 16
clone_size: few
v_call: TRBV6-1
j_call: TRBJ2-2

cdr3_nt: TGTGCCAGCAAAGGAACAGGTGAAGCTTTCTTT
cdr3_aa: CASKGTGEAFF
d_call: NA
cdr3_length: 11
clone_size: NA
v_call: TRBV12-3/TRBV12-4
j_call: TRBJ1-1

cdr3_nt: TGTGCCAGCAGCTTAGCTTCTTACCACAGGGCTACCTATGGCTACACCTTC
cdr3_aa: CASSLASYHRATYGYTF
d_call: NA
cdr3_length: 17
clone_size: NA
v_call: TRBV7-2
j_call: TRBJ1-2

cdr3_nt: TGTGCCAGCAGCTTAGCGAATAGAATACTAGCGGGAGGACTGTACTTC
cdr3_aa: CASSLANRILAGGLYF
d_call: TRBD2
cdr3_length: 16
clone_size: few
v_call: TRBV7-9
j_call: TRBJ2-7

cdr3_nt: TGTGCCGGGACGGACCGGGACAGGGAATTCGGGGAGCTGTTTTTT
cdr3_aa: CAGTDRDREFGELFF
d_call: TRBD1
cdr3_length: 15
clone_size: few
v_call: TRBV2
j_call: TRBJ2-2

cdr3_nt: TGTGCCAGCAGCCGCCCACTAGCGGGTCTCAAAAACATTCAGTACTTC
cdr3_aa: CASSRPLAGLKNIQYF
d_call: TRBD2
cdr3_length: 16
clone_size: NA
v_call: TRBV7-9
j_call: TRBJ2-4

cdr3_nt: TGTGCCAGCAGCCGGGACAGGGAAAGATTAAACTATGGCTACACCTTC
cdr3_aa: CASSRDRERLNYGYTF
d_call: TRBD1
cdr3_length: 16
clone_size: NA
v_call: TRBV28
j_call: TRBJ1-2

cdr3_nt: TGTGCCAGCAGTTTATTTTGGACTTCCTTCAGGGGTCAAGAGACCCAGTACTTC
cdr3_aa: CASSLFWTSFRGQETQYF
d_call: NA
cdr3_length: 18
clone_size: many
v_call: TRBV28
j_call: TRBJ2-5

cdr3_nt: TGTGCCAGCAGCAATGGCTGGGAAAGCGAGCAGTACTTC
cdr3_aa: CASSNGWESEQYF
d_call: NA
cdr3_length: 13
clone_size: many
v_call: TRBV27
j_call: TRBJ2-7

cdr3_nt: TGTGCCAGCAGCCTCGCCATGGACAGGGCTGGGGCCAACGTCCTGACTTTC
cdr3_aa: CASSLAMDRAGANVLTF
d_call: TRBD1
cdr3_length: 17
clone_size: NA
v_call: TRBV13
j_call: TRBJ2-6

cdr3_nt: TGTGCCAGCAGCTTAGGGGGAGTCGTAAACGAGCAGTACTTC
cdr3_aa: CASSLGGVVNEQYF
d_call: NA
cdr3_length: 14
clone_size: NA
v_call: TRBV13
j_call: TRBJ2-7

cdr3_nt: TGTGCCATCAGTGATCAGGGTCACCGTGGCTACGAGCAGTACTTC
cdr3_aa: CAISDQGHRGYEQYF
d_call: NA
cdr3_length: 15
clone_size: NA
v_call: TRBV10-3
j_call: TRBJ2-7

cdr3_nt: TGTGCCAGCAGTTTTCGAGCGGGAGCGACAGATACGCAGTATTTT
cdr3_aa: CASSFRAGATDTQYF
d_call: TRBD2
cdr3_length: 15
clone_size: NA
v_call: TRBV28
j_call: TRBJ2-3

cdr3_nt: TGTGCCAGCAGTCCGGGACAGGTTGGAGAGACCCAGTACTTC
cdr3_aa: CASSPGQVGETQYF
d_call: TRBD1
cdr3_length: 14
clone_size: many
v_call: TRBV27
j_call: TRBJ2-5

cdr3_nt: TGTGCCAGCAGCGGTGGGACGGATAGCAATCAGCCCCAGCATTTT
cdr3_aa: CASSGGTDSNQPQHF
d_call: NA
cdr3_length: 15
clone_size: many
v_call: TRBV9
j_call: TRBJ1-5

cdr3_nt: TGTGCCAGCAGAGCGACCGGACGGTATAGTGAAAAACTGTTTTTT
cdr3_aa: CASRATGRYSEKLFF
d_call: NA
cdr3_length: 15
clone_size: many
v_call: TRBV12-3/TRBV12-4
j_call: TRBJ1-4

cdr3_nt: TGTGCCAGCAGTGAAGACAGTGGAGGCACCGGGGAGCTGTTTTTT
cdr3_aa: CASSEDSGGTGELFF
d_call: NA
cdr3_length: 15
clone_size: NA
v_call: TRBV25-1
j_call: TRBJ2-2

cdr3_nt: TGTGCCAGCAAGGGACACCTCCGCACCGGGGAGCTGTTTTTT
cdr3_aa: CASKGHLRTGELFF
d_call: NA
cdr3_length: 14
clone_size: NA
v_call: TRBV6-2/TRBV6-3
j_call: TRBJ2-2

cdr3_nt: TGTGCCAGCAGTTCTACACGGGGCTACACCTTC
cdr3_aa: CASSSTRGYTF
d_call: NA
cdr3_length: 11
clone_size: many
v_call: TRBV28
j_call: TRBJ1-2

cdr3_nt: TGTGCCAGCAGCGTAGGAGAGACAGGGACCCAGTACTTC
cdr3_aa: CASSVGETGTQYF
d_call: NA
cdr3_length: 13
clone_size: few
v_call: TRBV9
j_call: TRBJ2-5

cdr3_nt: TGCAGTGTCCAGACTAGAGGTACCGGGGAGCTGTTTTTT
cdr3_aa: CSVQTRGTGELFF
d_call: NA
cdr3_length: 13
clone_size: once
v_call: TRBV20-1
j_call: TRBJ2-2

cdr3_nt: TGTGCCAGCAGCTTATTTTCCGGACCTGCTAATTCACCCCTCCACTTT
cdr3_aa: CASSLFSGPANSPLHF
d_call: NA
cdr3_length: 16
clone_size: few
v_call: TRBV7-9
j_call: TRBJ1-6

cdr3_nt: TGTGCCACCAGCAGAGATCGCGGGGGTCAGGATGAGCAGTTCTTC
cdr3_aa: CATSRDRGGQDEQFF
d_call: TRBD2
cdr3_length: 15
clone_size: few
v_call: TRBV15
j_call: TRBJ2-1

cdr3_nt: TGTGCCAGCCGTCGGGAGGAGACCCAGTACTTC
cdr3_aa: CASRREETQYF
d_call: NA
cdr3_length: 11
clone_size: many
v_call: TRBV18
j_call: TRBJ2-5

cdr3_nt: TGTGCCAGCAGCCCGGGCGGGACTAGCTGGGAGACCCAGTACTTC
cdr3_aa: CASSPGGTSWETQYF
d_call: TRBD2
cdr3_length: 15
clone_size: many
v_call: TRBV14
j_call: TRBJ2-5

cdr3_nt: TGTGCCAGCGATAAGACCTTTAGGGGAACCGGGGAGCTGTTTTTT
cdr3_aa: CASDKTFRGTGELFF
d_call: NA
cdr3_length: 15
clone_size: many
v_call: TRBV12-3/TRBV12-4
j_call: TRBJ2-2

cdr3_nt: TGCAGTGCCAGGAGCGGGTTTAATGAGCAGTTCTTC
cdr3_aa: CSARSGFNEQFF
d_call: NA
cdr3_length: 12
clone_size: NA
v_call: TRBV20-1
j_call: TRBJ2-1

cdr3_nt: TGTGCCAGCAGCCAAGTCCTAAGGTCTAACACTGAAGCTTTCTTT
cdr3_aa: CASSQVLRSNTEAFF
d_call: NA
cdr3_length: 15
clone_size: few
v_call: TRBV14
j_call: TRBJ1-1

cdr3_nt: TGTGCCAGCAGCCCCACCCTAGAGCCCTACGAGCAGTACTTC
cdr3_aa: CASSPTLEPYEQYF
d_call: NA
cdr3_length: 14
clone_size: many
v_call: TRBV28
j_call: TRBJ2-7

cdr3_nt: TGTGCCAGCAGCTTAGCCCTGGGGGCCTCCTACGAGCAGTACTTC
cdr3_aa: CASSLALGASYEQYF
d_call: NA
cdr3_length: 15
clone_size: few
v_call: TRBV7-2
j_call: TRBJ2-7

cdr3_nt: TGTGCCAGCTCACAGGTCGGGACAGGGGATCAAGAGACCCAGTACTTC
cdr3_aa: CASSQVGTGDQETQYF
d_call: TRBD1
cdr3_length: 16
clone_size: few
v_call: TRBV18
j_call: TRBJ2-5

cdr3_nt: TGTGCCAGCAGTCAGGGGGGGAGGAATTTGCAGCCCCAGCATTTT
cdr3_aa: CASSQGGRNLQPQHF
d_call: TRBD1
cdr3_length: 15
clone_size: many
v_call: TRBV28
j_call: TRBJ1-5

cdr3_nt: TGTGCCAGCAGCTTGGACGAAGGGGAGCAGTACTTC
cdr3_aa: CASSLDEGEQYF
d_call: NA
cdr3_length: 12
clone_size: NA
v_call: TRBV7-2
j_call: TRBJ2-7

cdr3_nt: TGTGCCAGCAGTCGGGGACTAGCGGGAGGCTATGATACGCAGTATTTT
cdr3_aa: CASSRGLAGGYDTQYF
d_call: TRBD2
cdr3_length: 16
clone_size: NA
v_call: TRBV6-2/TRBV6-3
j_call: TRBJ2-3

cdr3_nt: TGTGCCTGGATACCAGGACTTCTGGTCACTGAAGCTTTCTTT
cdr3_aa: CAWIPGLLVTEAFF
d_call: NA
cdr3_length: 14
clone_size: few
v_call: TRBV30
j_call: TRBJ1-1

cdr3_nt: TGTGCCAGCCACACGGCCTACAATGAGCAGTTCTTC
cdr3_aa: CASHTAYNEQFF
d_call: NA
cdr3_length: 12
clone_size: once
v_call: TRBV2
j_call: TRBJ2-1

cdr3_nt: TGCAGTGCGACTATCCCGGGGTACGACACTGAAGCTTTCTTT
cdr3_aa: CSATIPGYDTEAFF
d_call: NA
cdr3_length: 14
clone_size: many
v_call: TRBV20-1
j_call: TRBJ1-1

cdr3_nt: TGCAGCGGGGGGGACAGGGACTACGAGCAGTACTTC
cdr3_aa: CSGGDRDYEQYF
d_call: TRBD1
cdr3_length: 12
clone_size: many
v_call: TRBV29-1
j_call: TRBJ2-7

cdr3_nt: TGTGCCAGCAGTTTATCTTCCAGTTATGGCTACACCTTC
cdr3_aa: CASSLSSSYGYTF
d_call: NA
cdr3_length: 13
clone_size: few
v_call: TRBV27
j_call: TRBJ1-2

cdr3_nt: TGTGCCAGCACCCAGCCCCAGGGGGAACCTAACTATGGCTACACCTTC
cdr3_aa: CASTQPQGEPNYGYTF
d_call: TRBD1
cdr3_length: 16
clone_size: many
v_call: TRBV2
j_call: TRBJ1-2